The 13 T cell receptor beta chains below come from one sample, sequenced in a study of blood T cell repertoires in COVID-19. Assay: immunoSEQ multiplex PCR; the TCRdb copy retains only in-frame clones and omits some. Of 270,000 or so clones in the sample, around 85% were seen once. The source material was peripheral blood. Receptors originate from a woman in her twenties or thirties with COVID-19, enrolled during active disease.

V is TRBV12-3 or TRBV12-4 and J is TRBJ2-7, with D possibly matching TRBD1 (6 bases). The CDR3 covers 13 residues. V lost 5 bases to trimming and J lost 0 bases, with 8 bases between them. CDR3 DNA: TGTGCCAGCAGTCGGGACACCTCCTACGAGCAGTACTTC. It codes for CASSRDTSYEQYF.

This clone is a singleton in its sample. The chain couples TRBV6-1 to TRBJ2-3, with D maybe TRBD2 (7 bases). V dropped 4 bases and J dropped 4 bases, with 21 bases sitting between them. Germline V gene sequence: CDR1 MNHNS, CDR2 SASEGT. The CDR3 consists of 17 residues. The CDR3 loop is CASSVLLRVGGPDTQYF. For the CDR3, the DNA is TGTGCCAGCAGTGTCCTCCTCCGGGTGGGGGGGCCAGATACGCAGTATTTT.

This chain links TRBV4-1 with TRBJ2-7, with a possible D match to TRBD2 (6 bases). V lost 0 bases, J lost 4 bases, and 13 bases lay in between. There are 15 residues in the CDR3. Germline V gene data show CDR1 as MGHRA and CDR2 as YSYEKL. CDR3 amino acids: CASSQDLLGGYEQYF. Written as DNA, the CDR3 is TGCGCCAGCAGCCAAGATCTTCTTGGGGGGTACGAGCAGTACTTC.

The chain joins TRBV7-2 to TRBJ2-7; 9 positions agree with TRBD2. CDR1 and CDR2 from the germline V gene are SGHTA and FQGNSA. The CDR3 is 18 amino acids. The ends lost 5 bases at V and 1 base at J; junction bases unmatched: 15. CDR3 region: CASSPALLAGTTSYEQYF. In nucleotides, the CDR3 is TGTGCCAGCAGCCCAGCTCTACTAGCGGGTACGACATCCTACGAGCAGTACTTC.

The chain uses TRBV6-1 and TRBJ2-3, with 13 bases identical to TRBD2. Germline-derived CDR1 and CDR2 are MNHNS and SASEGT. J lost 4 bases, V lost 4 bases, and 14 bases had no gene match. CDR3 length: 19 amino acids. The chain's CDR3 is CASSARLRTSGGAADTQYF. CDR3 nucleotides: TGTGCCAGCAGTGCCCGACTCAGAACTAGCGGGGGGGCCGCAGATACGCAGTATTTT.

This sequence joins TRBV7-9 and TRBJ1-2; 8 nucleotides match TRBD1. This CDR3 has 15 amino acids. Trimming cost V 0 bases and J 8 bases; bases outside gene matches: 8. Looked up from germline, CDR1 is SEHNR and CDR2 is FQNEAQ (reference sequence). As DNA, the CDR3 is TGTGCCAGCAGCTTAGCGGGGGACAGGCTGAACGGCTACACCTTC. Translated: CASSLAGDRLNGYTF.

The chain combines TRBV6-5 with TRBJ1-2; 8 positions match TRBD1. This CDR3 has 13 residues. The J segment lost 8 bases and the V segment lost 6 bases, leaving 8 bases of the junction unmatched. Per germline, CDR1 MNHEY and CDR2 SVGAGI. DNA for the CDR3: TGTGCCAGCAGACGGACAGGGCAAGGAGGCTACACCTTC. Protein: CASRRTGQGGYTF.

The CDR3 protein is CASSLYSSGGYGWTEAFF. The CDR3 DNA follows: TGTGCCAGCAGTTTATACTCGAGCGGGGGCTATGGATGGACTGAAGCTTTCTTT. This chain uses TRBV27 with TRBJ1-1; maybe TRBD1 (6 bases). CDR1 and CDR2 from the germline V gene are MNHEY and SMNVEV (reference sequence). The CDR3 totals 18 residues. V was trimmed by 1 base and J by 5 bases, leaving 23 bases between them.

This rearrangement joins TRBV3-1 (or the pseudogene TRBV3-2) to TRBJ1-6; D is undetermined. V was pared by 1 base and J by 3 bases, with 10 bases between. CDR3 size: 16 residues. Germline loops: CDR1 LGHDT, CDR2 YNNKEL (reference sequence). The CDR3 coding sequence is TGTGCCAGCAGCCAAGGCGCGGGAATCTATAATTCACCCCTCCACTTT. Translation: CASSQGAGIYNSPLHF.

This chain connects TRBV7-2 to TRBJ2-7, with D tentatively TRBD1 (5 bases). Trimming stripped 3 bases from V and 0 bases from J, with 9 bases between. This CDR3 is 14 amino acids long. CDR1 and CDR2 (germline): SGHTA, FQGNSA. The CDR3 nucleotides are TGTGCCAGCAGCTTCAGCAGGGCCTCCTACGAGCAGTACTTC. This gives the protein CASSFSRASYEQYF.

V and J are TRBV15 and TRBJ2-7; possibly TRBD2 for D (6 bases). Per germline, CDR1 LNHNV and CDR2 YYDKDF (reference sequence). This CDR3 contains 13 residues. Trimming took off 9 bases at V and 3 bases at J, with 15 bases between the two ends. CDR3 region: CATSRGFGYEQYF. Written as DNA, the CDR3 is TGTGCCACGTCACGGGGGTTCGGCTACGAGCAGTACTTC.

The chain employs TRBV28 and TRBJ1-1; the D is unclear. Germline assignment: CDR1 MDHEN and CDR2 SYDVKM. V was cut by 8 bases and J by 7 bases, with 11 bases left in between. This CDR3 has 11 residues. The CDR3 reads CASGRIGEAFF. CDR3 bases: TGTGCCAGCGGCAGGATCGGTGAAGCTTTCTTT.

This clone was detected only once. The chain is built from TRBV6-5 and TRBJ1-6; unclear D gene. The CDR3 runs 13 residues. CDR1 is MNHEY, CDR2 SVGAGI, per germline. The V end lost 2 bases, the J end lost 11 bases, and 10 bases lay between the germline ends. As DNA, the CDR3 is TGTGCCAGCAGTTACGGGCGAGAAACACCCCTCCACTTT. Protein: CASSYGRETPLHF.